These 7 T cell receptor beta chains share one sample of origin, sequenced in a study of vaccination and CD4 T cells after COVID-19. Sequencing of DNA taken from cultured CD4+ T cells relied on the Oncomine TCR Beta short-read assay. TCRdb used MiXCR to reprocess the PCR reads, holding one entry per CDR3 protein. The sample carries about 15,000 distinct CDR3 sequences, less than 60% recorded once. Their cognate antigens are unknown. Regarding treatment: approximately nine-day PBMC culture with coronavirus spike peptide pools or control peptides (ViraFEST assay). The sequences come from CD4+ T cells from blood, cultured in vitro, collected before SARS-CoV-2 vaccination. The receptor set was obtained from a human donor who had recovered from COVID-19.

This clonotype occurred a few times. The chain couples TRBV20-1 to TRBJ1-4, with D possibly TRBD1 on 6 matching bases. Germline V CDR1 and CDR2: DFQATT, SNEGSKA (reference sequence). Trimming left V 1 base short and J 8 bases short, with 17 bases between. This CDR3 region has 15 residues. The CDR3 sequence: CSARVSGHTIEKLFF. CDR3 in DNA: TGCAGTGCTAGAGTATCGGGACACACTATCGAAAAACTGTTTTTT.

The genes are TRBV19 and TRBJ1-5; 7 nucleotides match TRBD1. CDR3 length equals 15 residues. V lost 3 bases, J lost 9 bases, and 11 bases stayed unmatched. Germline V CDR1 and CDR2: LNHDA, SQIVND (reference sequence). DNA for the CDR3: TGTGCCAGTAGTATGCTGGCAGGGGGTGGACGGCCCCAGCATTTT. Its protein product is CASSMLAGGGRPQHF.

The V call is TRBV7-9, the J call TRBJ2-2, with TRBD1 as a possible D gene (5 bases). Per germline, CDR1 SEHNR and CDR2 FQNEAQ (reference sequence). The ends were cut back, 0 bases at V and 5 bases at J, with 10 bases in the middle. CDR3 length equals 15 residues. CDR3 bases: TGTGCCAGCAGCTTAGCGAGACAGTTGACCGGGGAGCTGTTTTTT. It specifies CASSLARQLTGELFF.

This clonotype was picked up a small number of times. The chain has TRBV2 and TRBJ1-2; 7 bases match TRBD1. Germline CDR1 reads SNHLY; CDR2 reads FYNNEI. CDR3 length equals 14 residues. The J segment lost 3 bases and the V segment lost 7 bases, leaving 8 bases of the junction unmatched. The DNA for the CDR3 is TGTGCCAGCAATTTCGACAGGGATTACTATGGCTACACCTTC. Protein: CASNFDRDYYGYTF.

The chain employs TRBV20-1 and TRBJ1-2; D remains ambiguous. Trimming took off 0 bases at V and 6 bases at J, with 8 bases between the two ends. There are 12 residues in the CDR3. Germline CDR1 reads DFQATT; CDR2 reads SNEGSKA (reference sequence). In nucleotides, the CDR3 is TGCAGTGCTAGAGAATTTGGCCATGGCTACACCTTC. Protein product: CSAREFGHGYTF.

The chain links TRBV7-2 to TRBJ2-3; D call uncertain. The V gene's germline CDR1 is SGHTA and CDR2 FQGNSA. CDR3 length: 14 amino acids. V was clipped by 3 bases and J by 4 bases, with 11 bases between them. This chain's CDR3 is CASSLVGAPDTQYF. CDR3 nucleotide sequence: TGTGCCAGCAGCTTGGTGGGTGCCCCAGATACGCAGTATTTT.

The chain carries TRBV7-2 and TRBJ1-2, with D possibly being TRBD1 (5 bases). The CDR3 spans 12 residues. The V and J ends lost 5 bases and 4 bases respectively, with 8 bases between them. Looked up from germline, CDR1 is SGHTA and CDR2 is FQGNSA. CDR3: CASSRDSYGYTF. The DNA for the CDR3 is TGTGCCAGCAGCCGAGACAGCTATGGCTACACCTTC.